The 10 T cell receptor beta chains below were found in one sample sequenced in a study of spatial heterogeneity in lung cancer. TCRdb passed the 5' RACE reads through MiXCR, listing each CDR3 protein once. The table has some 22,000 distinct CDR3 sequences, about 5.6% seen once. This sample's time point: sample taken at primary tumor resection. The input for sequencing was PBMCs, taken at surgery. Receptors originate from a male donor with early-stage non-small cell lung cancer.

This clonotype was picked up many times. The chain carries TRBV4-2 and TRBJ2-6; D is unresolved. The V end lost 0 bases, the J end lost 2 bases, and 11 bases lay between the germline ends. This CDR3 spans 17 amino acids. From germline, CDR1 is LGHNA and CDR2 YNFKEQ. CDR3 coding DNA: TGTGCCAGCAGCCAAGATAGCATACGTGCTGGGGCCAACGTCCTGACTTTC. It encodes CASSQDSIRAGANVLTF.

The chain carries TRBV5-1 and TRBJ1-1, with D hard to call. Trimming removed 0 bases from V and 2 bases from J, with 8 bases in between. CDR3 length: 14 residues. Per the germline V gene, CDR1 is SGHRS and CDR2 is YFSETQ. CDR3 sequence: CASSLVGSNTEAFF. The CDR3, as DNA: TGCGCCAGCAGCTTGGTGGGGTCCAACACTGAAGCTTTCTTT.

This clonotype has ten or more counts. V and J are TRBV20-1 and TRBJ1-4; 7 bases line up with TRBD1. V lost 6 bases to trimming and J lost 8 bases; unmatched junction nucleotides: 9. This CDR3 comprises 13 residues. Germline assignment: CDR1 DFQATT and CDR2 SNEGSKA (reference sequence). The CDR3 DNA is TGCAGTGCCATGAAGACAGGGCCGGAAAAACTGTTTTTT. It codes for CSAMKTGPEKLFF.

This clonotype has at least ten counts. The V call is TRBV28, the J call TRBJ1-5; D is ambiguous. Germline V gene sequence: CDR1 MDHEN, CDR2 SYDVKM. The CDR3 loop spans 15 amino acids. Trimming pared 7 bases from V and 3 bases from J, leaving 16 bases between. CDR3 sequence: CASNLGTGYNQPQHF. The CDR3 nucleotides are TGTGCCAGCAACTTAGGAACGGGATACAATCAGCCCCAGCATTTT.

This clonotype occurred many times. V is TRBV19 and J is TRBJ1-5; 9 nucleotides line up with TRBD1. CDR1 is LNHDA, CDR2 SQIVND, per germline (reference sequence). V trimming: 6 bases; J trimming: 1 base; junction bases outside the gene matches: 13. This CDR3 spans 18 amino acids. CDR3 DNA sequence: TGTGCCAGTAGCTCCACCGGGACAGGGATTCAAAGCAATCAGCCCCAGCATTTT. Encoded protein: CASSSTGTGIQSNQPQHF.

In this sample, this clonotype turned up many times. J is TRBJ2-4 and V is TRBV7-9, with a tentative D call TRBD1 (6 bases). Trimming took off 1 base at V and 8 bases at J, with 15 bases between the two ends. The CDR3 spans 15 residues. The germline gives CDR1 SEHNR, CDR2 FQNEAQ (reference sequence). CDR3: CASSLGNRESDIQYF. The CDR3, as DNA: TGTGCCAGCAGCTTAGGCAACAGGGAGTCGGACATTCAGTACTTC.

This clonotype was recorded at least ten times. This sequence joins TRBV10-3 and TRBJ1-2; 9 nucleotides line up with TRBD1. The CDR3 covers 15 residues. In germline, CDR1 is ENHRY, CDR2 SYGVKD. J lost 0 bases, V lost 6 bases, and 5 bases had no gene match. The CDR3 here is CAIRGQGDSNYGYTF. The DNA of the CDR3 is TGTGCCATCAGGGGACAGGGAGACTCTAACTATGGCTACACCTTC.

The table lists this clonotype with many counts. The rearrangement joins TRBV5-6 to TRBJ2-1; D unresolved. V was clipped by 4 bases and J by 4 bases, with 21 bases between them. The CDR3 has 17 amino acids. Germline CDR1 SGHDT, CDR2 YYEEEE. The CDR3 region has the DNA TGTGCCAGCAGCCCTATTGTAGGGTTAACCGTGTACAATGAGCAGTTCTTC. It codes for CASSPIVGLTVYNEQFF. The full variable domain, in which reference TRBV5-6 and TRBJ2-1 provide the parts outside the CDR3, is DAGVTQSPTHLIKTRGQQVTLRCSPKSGHDTVSWYQQALGQGPQFIFQYYEEEERQRGNFPDRFSGHQFPNYSSELNVNALLLGDSALYLCASSPIVGLTVYNEQFFGPGTRLTVL.

This clonotype was observed at least ten times. V usage is TRBV19 and J usage is TRBJ2-3; TRBD1 is a possible D gene (6 bases). The CDR3 runs 13 residues. V was trimmed by 6 bases and J by 4 bases, leaving 11 bases between them. Germline V gene sequence: CDR1 LNHDA, CDR2 SQIVND (reference sequence). The CDR3 nucleotides read TGTGCCAGTAGACTGAGGGGGTCAGATACGCAGTATTTT. Its protein is CASRLRGSDTQYF.

The V call is TRBV11-2, the J call TRBJ2-5; D unclear. The ends were cut back, 6 bases at V and 5 bases at J, with 16 bases in the middle. The CDR3 covers 14 residues. From germline, CDR1 is SGHAT and CDR2 FQNNGV. The CDR3 DNA reads as TGTGCCAGCAGACCCAGGTTTTCTACGGAGACCCAGTACTTC. Protein: CASRPRFSTETQYF.